This TCR beta chain was identified in a study of blood T cell repertoires in COVID-19. Study-wide context: Specimens from acute and convalescent COVID-19 originated in the United States, Italy and Spain. Sample material is recorded as cDNA or gDNA derived from T cells, B-cell-depleted T cells, or PBMCs.

As handled by the study authors: Reference gene primer amplification gave estimated nucleated cell counts. Data came from immunoSEQ multiplex PCR; TCRdb stores just in-frame clones and leaves some out. The V and J calls and clone size are taken from that table; D and trimming were inferred from the DNA. The sample includes around 70,000 clones, 70% to 90% of them seen just once. The receptor comes from a man aged 50-59 years with acute or convalescent COVID-19. The sample was peripheral blood.

The CDR3 sequence is CASSAGGASNQPQHF. Written as DNA, the CDR3 is TGTGCCAGCAGCGCGGGGGGGGCGAGCAATCAGCCCCAGCATTTT. The chain combines TRBV2 with TRBJ1-5; D might be TRBD1 (6 bases). The ends were cut back, 6 bases at V and 1 base at J, with 13 bases in the middle. The CDR3 runs to 15 residues. CDR1 and CDR2 from the germline V gene are SNHLY and FYNNEI.